Below are 10 T cell receptor beta chains sequenced from a single sample in a study of post-analysis software for immune sequencing data. Findings and limits, study-wide: The study found TRBV5-6, TRBV5-1 and TRBV20-1 among roughly 5 TRBV segments more frequent in patients than controls.

Included in the TCR beta cDNA libraries were unique molecular identifiers. TCRdb fed the PCR reads into MiXCR, producing one record per CDR3 protein. Of about 190,000 distinct CDR3 sequences listed, approximately 30% are singletons. These receptors' targets are unknown. The sequencing input was blood. These receptors were obtained from a girl aged 2-17 years with multiple sclerosis.

Ten or more counts support this clonotype. The V call is TRBV6-5, the J call TRBJ1-2, with TRBD1 matching 11 bases. The germline gives CDR1 MNHEY, CDR2 SVGAGI. This CDR3 is built from 15 residues. With V trimmed by 6 bases and J by 6 bases, 9 bases remained unmatched. CDR3 nucleotide sequence: TGTGCCAGCAGCAAAATGGACAGGGGGCTCAATGGCTACACCTTC. It translates to CASSKMDRGLNGYTF.

This clonotype was seen a handful of times. CDR3 coding DNA: TGTGCCAGCAGCCCAAGAGGTGCGGACAACACCGGGGAGCTGTTTTTT. The encoded protein is CASSPRGADNTGELFF. V gene TRBV5-6 combines with J gene TRBJ2-2; D uncertain. CDR1 is SGHDT and CDR2 is YYEEEE in the germline V gene. Trimming took off 4 bases at V and 2 bases at J, with 15 bases between the two ends. This CDR3 contains 16 residues.

This clonotype was counted many times. The gene calls are TRBV7-9 and TRBJ2-1; unclear D gene. The CDR3 is 15 residues long. V lost 5 bases and J 5 bases, leaving 16 bases between the germline ends. The germline V gene has CDR1 SEHNR and CDR2 FQNEAQ (reference sequence). The CDR3 here is CASSPLIEANNEQFF. CDR3 bases: TGTGCCAGCAGCCCCCTGATTGAGGCTAACAATGAGCAGTTCTTC. Filled out from reference TRBV7-9 and TRBJ2-1, the complete variable domain reads DTGVSQNPRHKITKRGQNVTFRCDPISEHNRLYWYRQTLGQGPEFLTYFQNEAQLEKSRLLSDRFSAERPKGSFSTLEIQRTEQGDSAMYLCASSPLIEANNEQFFGPGTRLTVL.

V and J are TRBV19 and TRBJ2-1; TRBD2 matches 7 bases. Germline loops: CDR1 LNHDA, CDR2 SQIVND (reference sequence). The V and J ends lost 9 bases and 5 bases, in that order; junction bases with no gene match: 13. The CDR3 is 15 amino acids. CDR3 region: CASHVGLAANNEQFF. For the CDR3, the DNA is TGTGCCAGCCATGTCGGCCTAGCGGCAAACAATGAGCAGTTCTTC.

The gene calls are TRBV10-2 and TRBJ2-3; the D is unclear. V was trimmed by 1 base and J by 6 bases, leaving 8 bases between them. The CDR3 is made up of 13 amino acids. Germline-derived CDR1 and CDR2 are WSHSY and SAAADI. The CDR3 protein is CASSEFVGDTQYF. In DNA, the CDR3 is TGCGCCAGCAGTGAGTTCGTCGGGGATACGCAGTATTTT.

This clonotype occurred a few times. This chain links TRBV9 with TRBJ1-6; D perhaps matches TRBD1 (5 bases). V was cut by 6 bases and J by 7 bases, with 11 bases left in between. Germline values: CDR1 SGDLS, CDR2 YYNGEE. CDR3 length: 13 residues. The CDR3: CASTREGNSPLHF. The DNA of the CDR3 is TGTGCCAGCACCAGGGAGGGGAATTCACCCCTCCACTTT.

This clonotype was seen more than once but under ten times. With a much larger clone just one base away, this may be a read error. The chain couples TRBV12-3 or TRBV12-4 to TRBJ2-7, with 7 bases lining up with TRBD2. CDR3 length equals 18 residues. Losses at the gene ends were 6 bases for V and 7 bases for J; bases not matched to a gene: 24. Here the CDR3 reads CASSHYDFTGGRYNEQYF. In nucleotides, the CDR3 is TGTGCCAGCAGCCACTACGATTTCACGGGGGGTAGATACAATGAGCAGTACTTC.

V and J are TRBV14 and TRBJ2-7; tentatively, D is TRBD1 (6 bases). There are 15 residues in the CDR3. The germline V and J ends were trimmed by 1 base and 2 bases, with 12 bases remaining between them. Germline V gene data show CDR1 as SGHDN and CDR2 as FVKESK. This CDR3 is CASSQGQAGTYEQYF. DNA of the CDR3: TGTGCCAGCAGCCAAGGACAGGCGGGCACCTACGAGCAGTACTTC.

The chain joins TRBV5-1 to TRBJ1-6; D is unclear. The V gene's germline CDR1 is SGHRS and CDR2 YFSETQ. The CDR3 consists of 14 residues. V was cut by 0 bases and J by 6 bases, with 7 bases left in between. In nucleotides, the CDR3 is TGCGCCAGCAGCTTGGATGACGGTAATTCACCCCTCCACTTT. This sequence encodes CASSLDDGNSPLHF. The variable domain in full, completed from reference TRBV5-1 and TRBJ1-6, reads KAGVTQTPRYLIKTRGQQVTLSCSPISGHRSVSWYQQTPGQGLQFLFEYFSETQRNKGNFPGRFSGRQFSNSRSEMNVSTLELGDSALYLCASSLDDGNSPLHFGNGTRLTVT.

Many counts were recorded for this clonotype. The chain couples TRBV10-3 to TRBJ2-1, with TRBD2 identical over 8 bases. Germline CDR1 ENHRY, CDR2 SYGVKD. The CDR3 covers 15 residues. V lost 2 bases to trimming and J lost 3 bases; unmatched junction nucleotides: 3. The CDR3 loop reads CAISERAGDYNEQFF. The CDR3 DNA reads as TGTGCCATCAGTGAGCGAGCGGGGGACTACAATGAGCAGTTCTTC.